These T cell receptor beta chains were read from a single sample in a study of T cells in Graves' hyperthyroidism and ophthalmopathy. In TCRdb, the multiplex PCR reads were re-called with MiXCR into one record per CDR3 protein. The sample lists some 600,000 distinct CDR3 sequences; about 15% were seen once. Material for sequencing was blood. These TCRs come from a woman aged 25-40 years with Graves' hyperthyroidism that later progressed to Graves' ophthalmopathy. Each CDR3 is given with its conserved first and last residue. A D gene is named only where the DNA matches it firmly. Where a row states a size, it is once, few, many or the class of an expanded clone; other rows omit it.

v_call	j_call	d_call	clone_size	cdr3_nt	cdr3_aa
TRBV24-1	TRBJ2-7	.	few	TGTGCCACCAGTCATAATGGGGCCACCACCTACGAGCAGTACTTC	CATSHNGATTYEQYF
TRBV9	TRBJ2-1	.	.	TGTGCCAGCAGCGTAGATACGAGCGACCACTACAATGAGCAGTTCTTC	CASSVDTSDHYNEQFF
TRBV11-2	TRBJ2-7	.	many	TGTGCCAGCAGCAGCAGGGACCCTTACTACGAGCAGTACTTC	CASSSRDPYYEQYF
TRBV20-1	TRBJ2-5	TRBD2	.	TGCAGTGCTAGCCCTAGCGGCCGAGCGGCAGAGACCCAGTACTTC	CSASPSGRAAETQYF
TRBV12-3/TRBV12-4	TRBJ2-5	.	many	TGTGCCAGCAGTCCGGACAGGAGGGGACAGACCCAGTACTTC	CASSPDRRGQTQYF
TRBV7-9	TRBJ2-3	TRBD1	.	TGTGCCAGCAGCTTAGGGCAGGGGGCGATCTCAGATACGCAGTATTTT	CASSLGQGAISDTQYF
TRBV27	TRBJ2-1	.	many	TGTGCCAGCAGTTTAGCCAGAAACAATGAGCAGTTCTTC	CASSLARNNEQFF
TRBV11-2	TRBJ2-1	TRBD2	many	TGTGCCAGCACCATTGTGGGACTAGCGGATGAGCAGTTCTTC	CASTIVGLADEQFF
TRBV2	TRBJ1-5	.	many	TGTGCCAGCAGTGAAGCCCTAAAAGTAGGACCTGCGTGGAATCAGCCCCAGCATTTT	CASSEALKVGPAWNQPQHF
TRBV18	TRBJ2-2	TRBD2	.	TGTGCCAGCTCACTTACGGGAGGACTAGCGGGATCAAGCACCGGGGAGCTGTTTTTT	CASSLTGGLAGSSTGELFF
TRBV19	TRBJ1-2	.	many	TGTGCCAGTAGGCCCGGGGGAGGTGATAACTATGGCTACACCTTC	CASRPGGGDNYGYTF
TRBV3-1	TRBJ2-1	TRBD2	many	TGTGCCAGCAGCCAAGATTTTACCAGCGGGAGTGGAGAGCAGTTCTTC	CASSQDFTSGSGEQFF
TRBV19	TRBJ1-6	.	many	TGTGCCAGTAGGAAGGCCGGGATGGGCTCACCCCTCCACTTT	CASRKAGMGSPLHF
TRBV12-3/TRBV12-4	TRBJ1-1	TRBD1	many	TGTGCCAGCAGTTTATGGGGACAGCCCAACACTGAAGCTTTCTTT	CASSLWGQPNTEAFF
TRBV7-9	TRBJ2-2	.	many	TGTGCCAGCAGCCCAAGGGGGTCGATGGACACCGGGGAGCTGTTTTTT	CASSPRGSMDTGELFF